These 12 T cell receptor beta chains were all obtained from the same sample, sequenced in a study of spatial heterogeneity in lung cancer. As to time point: sample taken at primary tumor resection. Without sorting, whole RNA was sequenced from tumor, nontumor lung or frozen PBMC. TCRdb independently ran MiXCR on the 5' RACE reads; one entry per CDR3 protein. The sample has 49,000 or so distinct CDR3 sequences; about 10% are singletons. The material sequenced was PBMCs, taken at surgery. These receptors were taken from a female donor with early-stage non-small cell lung cancer.

This clonotype was counted at least ten times. The V gene is TRBV5-4, the J gene TRBJ2-7; 7 bases map to TRBD2. The CDR3 is 14 residues long. CDR1 and CDR2 from the germline V gene are SGHNT and YYREEE (reference sequence). Trimming removed 3 bases from V and 5 bases from J; junction bases left unmatched: 8. CDR3 DNA sequence: TGTGCCAGCAGCTCCCCCGGGGGGTCCAACGAGCAGTACTTC. It yields the protein CASSSPGGSNEQYF.

Only a few counts were recorded for this clonotype. The V and J genes are TRBV7-2 and TRBJ2-5, with D perhaps being TRBD1 or TRBD2 (5 bases each). CDR1 SGHTA and CDR2 FQGNSA come from the germline V gene. V was clipped by 5 bases and J by 3 bases, with 13 bases between them. The CDR3 covers 14 residues. CDR3 amino acids: CASSPFGTKETQYF. The CDR3 DNA reads TGTGCCAGCAGCCCCTTCGGGACCAAAGAGACCCAGTACTTC. The variable domain in full, completed from reference TRBV7-2 and TRBJ2-5, reads GAGVSQSPSNKVTEKGKDVELRCDPISGHTALYWYRQSLGQGLEFLIYFQGNSAPDKSGLPSDRFSAERTGGSVSTLTIQRTQQEDSAVYLCASSPFGTKETQYFGPGTRLLVL.

This sequence joins TRBV2 and TRBJ1-5, with 7 bases fitting TRBD1. V was pared by 5 bases and J by 6 bases, with 13 bases of the junction left unmatched. Germline CDR1 SNHLY, CDR2 FYNNEI. This CDR3 is built from 16 residues. As DNA, the CDR3 is TGTGCCAGCAGTAAGGACAGGCCCGTTACGGGTCAGCCCCAGCATTTT. It yields the protein CASSKDRPVTGQPQHF.

This clonotype has a count of ten or more. The chain employs TRBV29-1 and TRBJ1-1; no clear D gene. Germline CDR1 and CDR2: SQVTM and ANQGSEA. Deletions cut 2 bases from V and 0 bases from J, with 13 bases between. The CDR3 runs 15 residues. The CDR3 bases are TGCAGCGTTGAACTGCCTAAAGGGATGAACACTGAAGCTTTCTTT. As protein: CSVELPKGMNTEAFF.

The chain is built from TRBV27 and TRBJ2-1; 9 nucleotides agree with TRBD1. J lost 4 bases, V lost 4 bases, and 5 bases had no gene match. CDR3 size: 15 residues. Germline V gene sequence: CDR1 MNHEY, CDR2 SMNVEV (reference sequence). The CDR3: CASSWTGDGYNEQFF. As DNA, the CDR3 is TGTGCCAGCAGTTGGACAGGGGATGGTTACAATGAGCAGTTCTTC.

Many counts were recorded for this clonotype. The chain carries TRBV20-1 and TRBJ2-3; 11 bases match TRBD2. CDR3 length: 15 residues. The junction had 5 bases not matched to a gene; V was cut back by 3 bases and J by 3 bases. Per the germline V gene, CDR1 is DFQATT and CDR2 is SNEGSKA (reference sequence). The CDR3, as DNA: TGCAGTGCTAGTCCCCGACTAGCGGGGACAGATACGCAGTATTTT. Translating gives CSASPRLAGTDTQYF.

This clonotype was counted a few times. The gene calls are TRBV7-2 and TRBJ1-1, with D unresolved. Germline lookup yields CDR1 SGHTA and CDR2 FQGNSA. This CDR3 is 14 amino acids long. Between the trimmed V and J ends, which lost 10 bases and 0 bases, there was a span of 15 bases. CDR3 sequence: CATPSGSMNTEAFF. The CDR3 coding sequence is TGTGCCACCCCGTCGGGCAGCATGAACACTGAAGCTTTCTTT.

This clonotype was seen many times. The chain joins TRBV5-6 to TRBJ2-7; D is uncertain. V lost 0 bases to trimming and J lost 1 base, with 5 bases between them. In germline, CDR1 is SGHDT, CDR2 YYEEEE. The CDR3 is made up of 13 amino acids. DNA for the CDR3: TGTGCCAGCAGCTTGGGTCGATCCTACGAGCAGTACTTC. Its translation is CASSLGRSYEQYF.

The sample holds a few counts of this clonotype. The J gene is TRBJ2-3, the V gene TRBV21-1; the table names TRBD2, a call not compared with the DNA. TRBV21-1 is a pseudogene locus. CDR3 size: 21 residues. The CDR3 coding sequence is TGTGCCAGCAGCAAAGGAATAGGACTAGCGGGGGGCCGAGCCCCCACAGATACGCAGTATTTT. Its translation is CASSKGIGLAGGRAPTDTQYF.

The genes are TRBV6-1 and TRBJ2-7; TRBD1 might be the D (5 bases). V lost 4 bases and J 1 base, leaving 20 bases between the germline ends. CDR1 and CDR2 from the germline V gene are MNHNS and SASEGT. The CDR3 has 17 amino acids. The DNA of the CDR3 is TGTGCCAGCAGTGGAGATGGGGCGGAGACGTGGTCCTACGAGCAGTACTTC. Its protein is CASSGDGAETWSYEQYF.

The chain has TRBV5-1 and TRBJ1-1; 12 bases are shared with TRBD1. This CDR3 is 15 amino acids long. Germline lookup yields CDR1 SGHRS and CDR2 YFSETQ. J lost 9 bases, V lost 0 bases, and 6 bases had no gene match. Here the CDR3 reads CASSLAGQGAIKAFF. Here the CDR3 DNA reads TGCGCCAGCAGCTTGGCGGGACAGGGGGCTATTAAAGCTTTCTTT.

This chain uses TRBV4-1 with TRBJ1-6, with 7 bases fitting TRBD1. The germline gives CDR1 MGHRA, CDR2 YSYEKL. CDR3 length: 15 residues. J gave up 7 bases and V 0 bases, and 3 bases lay outside the gene matches. The CDR3, as DNA: TGCGCCAGCAGCCAAGATTGGGGACAGAATTCACCCCTCCACTTT. Translation: CASSQDWGQNSPLHF.